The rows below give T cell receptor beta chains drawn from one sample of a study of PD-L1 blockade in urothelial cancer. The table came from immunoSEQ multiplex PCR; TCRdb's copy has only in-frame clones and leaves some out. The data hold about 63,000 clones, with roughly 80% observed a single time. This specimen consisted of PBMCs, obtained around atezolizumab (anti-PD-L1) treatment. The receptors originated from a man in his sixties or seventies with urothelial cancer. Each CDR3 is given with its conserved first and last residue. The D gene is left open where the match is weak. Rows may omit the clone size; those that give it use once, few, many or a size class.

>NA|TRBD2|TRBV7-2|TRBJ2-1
CASSFSGGMNEQFF
TGTGCCAGCAGCTTCAGCGGGGGAATGAATGAGCAGTTCTTC
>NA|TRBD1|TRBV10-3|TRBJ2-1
CATEDRGSYNEQFF
TGTGCCACCGAGGACAGGGGAAGCTACAATGAGCAGTTCTTC
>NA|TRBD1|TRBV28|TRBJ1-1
CASSVYRGEAFF
TGTGCCAGCAGTGTCTACAGGGGTGAAGCTTTCTTT
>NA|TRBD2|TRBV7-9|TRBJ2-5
CASSFFLAGGEETQYF
TGTGCCAGCAGCTTCTTCCTAGCGGGGGGCGAAGAGACCCAGTACTTC
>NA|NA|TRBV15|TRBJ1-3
CATTTNRVSGNTIYF
TGTGCCACCACCACCAACAGGGTCTCTGGAAACACCATATATTTT
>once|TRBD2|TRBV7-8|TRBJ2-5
CASSLEGLAGWETQYF
TGTGCCAGCAGCTTAGAGGGACTAGCGGGATGGGAGACCCAGTACTTC
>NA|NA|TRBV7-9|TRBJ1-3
CASKTDFSGNTIYF
TGTGCCTCAAAGACAGACTTCTCTGGAAACACCATATATTTT
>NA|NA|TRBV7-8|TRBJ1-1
CASSFAGRDTEAFF
TGTGCCAGCAGCTTTGCAGGGCGTGACACTGAAGCTTTCTTT
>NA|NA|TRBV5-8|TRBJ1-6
CASSLDRGGGYNSPLHF
TGTGCCAGCAGCCTAGATCGCGGGGGCGGGTATAATTCACCCCTCCACTTT
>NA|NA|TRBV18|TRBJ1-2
CASSLRTGGYTF
TGTGCCAGCTCACTACGAACGGGGGGCTACACCTTC
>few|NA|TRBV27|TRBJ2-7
CASSLRDSYEQYF
TGTGCCAGCAGTCTACGCGACAGCTACGAGCAGTACTTC
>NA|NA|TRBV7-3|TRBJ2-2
CASSPYSGVGELFF
TGTGCCAGCAGCCCCTATTCCGGTGTCGGGGAGCTGTTTTTT
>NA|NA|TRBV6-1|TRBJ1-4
CASSETAGVFEKLFF
TGTGCCAGCAGTGAAACGGCAGGGGTTTTTGAAAAACTGTTTTTT
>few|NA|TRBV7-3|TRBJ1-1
CASSLGGASEAFF
TGTGCCAGCAGCTTAGGGGGGGCTTCCGAAGCTTTCTTT
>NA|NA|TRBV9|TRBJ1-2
CASSAAPDRPTNYGYTF
TGTGCCAGCAGCGCAGCCCCTGACAGGCCCACTAACTATGGCTACACCTTC
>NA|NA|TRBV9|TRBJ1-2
CASSVDASPGYGYTF
TGTGCCAGCAGCGTTGACGCCAGTCCGGGGTATGGCTACACCTTC
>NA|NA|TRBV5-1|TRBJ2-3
CASSLVDRQDTQYF
TGCGCCAGCAGCTTGGTGGATAGACAAGATACGCAGTATTTT
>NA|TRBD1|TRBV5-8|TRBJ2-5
CASSPGTGGPNQETQYF
TGTGCCAGCAGCCCGGGGACAGGGGGCCCCAACCAAGAGACCCAGTACTTC